These 10 T cell receptor beta chains share one sample of origin, sequenced in a study of siplizumab effects on memory and regulatory T cells. This table comes from immunoSEQ multiplex PCR, and its TCRdb copy is limited to in-frame clones, with some not included. The table records roughly 100,000 clones, 80% to 95% of them present only once. Sample: non-Treg CD4+ T cells sorted from blood. The receptors here all came from a human donor in good health.

This clone was seen more than once but under ten times. The rearrangement uses TRBV7-8 and TRBJ2-6; a weak D match, TRBD2 (5 bases). Germline V gene data show CDR1 as SGHVS and CDR2 as FQNEAQ. Trimming took 3 bases from V and 1 from J, leaving 25 bases between them. CDR3 length: 21 residues. This chain's CDR3 is CASSFRFPLGIGTSGANVLTF. The CDR3 region has the DNA TGTGCCAGCAGCTTCCGGTTTCCACTAGGGATAGGAACTTCTGGGGCCAACGTCCTGACTTTC.

The chain links TRBV29-1 to TRBJ2-5, with a possible D match to TRBD1 (6 bases). Trimming cost V 6 bases and J 4 bases, with 12 bases left between them. Germline V gene sequence: CDR1 SQVTM, CDR2 ANQGSEA. The CDR3 sequence is 12 residues long. This CDR3 reads CSVAQGAETQYF. The CDR3 DNA reads TGCAGCGTGGCACAGGGCGCAGAGACCCAGTACTTC. The complete variable domain, with remaining parts taken from reference TRBV29-1 and TRBJ2-5, reads SAVISQKPSRDICQRGTSLTIQCQVDSQVTMMFWYRQQPGQSLTLIATANQGSEATYESGFVIDKFPISRPNLTFSTLTVSNMSPEDSSIYLCSVAQGAETQYFGPGTRLLVL.

This clone was counted a single time. V usage is TRBV5-5 and J usage is TRBJ1-3, with TRBD1 matching over 7 bases. Germline CDR1 is SGHKS and CDR2 is YYEKEE (reference sequence). The CDR3 runs 17 residues. Trimming at V came to 4 bases and at J to 4 bases, leaving 14 bases not matched to a gene. As DNA, the CDR3 is TGTGCCAGCAGCCCCCAGGGGGATCTCGTGTCCGGAAACACCATATATTTT. It specifies CASSPQGDLVSGNTIYF.

This chain uses TRBV9 with TRBJ2-5; 10 positions match TRBD1. The CDR3 consists of 16 residues. After removal of 4 bases from V and 2 bases from J, the junction contained 8 bases not matched to a gene. The germline V gene encodes CDR1 SGDLS and CDR2 YYNGEE. The CDR3 nucleotides read TGTGCCAGCAGCAAACGACAGGGGGCAAGACAAGAGACCCAGTACTTC. It encodes CASSKRQGARQETQYF.

V gene TRBV19 combines with J gene TRBJ1-2; D gene uncertain. Per germline, CDR1 LNHDA and CDR2 SQIVND (reference sequence). This CDR3 contains 14 residues. Trimming took 6 bases from V and 2 from J, leaving 13 bases between them. CDR3 region: CASRAWQTNYGYTF. As DNA, the CDR3 is TGTGCCAGTAGGGCCTGGCAGACGAACTATGGCTACACCTTC.

This clone occurred once. The CDR3 here is CASSQGLPGAQPQHF. As DNA, the CDR3 is TGCGCCAGCAGCCAAGGACTTCCGGGGGCACAGCCCCAGCATTTT. The V call is TRBV4-1, the J call TRBJ1-5; possible D gene TRBD1, 6 bases. The CDR3 is 15 amino acids. V shed 1 base and J shed 7 bases, with 14 bases lying between them. The V gene's germline CDR1 is MGHRA and CDR2 YSYEKL.

This chain uses TRBV12-5 with TRBJ2-6; possibly TRBD2 for D (5 bases). This CDR3 spans 18 amino acids. The V end was cut by 2 bases, the J end by 0 bases, with 14 bases between. Germline V gene sequence: CDR1 LGHNT, CDR2 FRNRAP. The CDR3 DNA reads TGTGCTAGTGGTTTGAATGACCCGGGGAGCTCTGGGGCCAACGTCCTGACTTTC. Protein sequence: CASGLNDPGSSGANVLTF.

As to this clone: The sample carries other DNA sequences with the same CDR3. The chain links TRBV5-6 to TRBJ2-5; TRBD1 matches 8 bases. Germline loops: CDR1 SGHDT, CDR2 YYEEEE. This CDR3 contains 16 residues. Trimming took 4 bases from V and 2 from J; bases not matched to a gene: 10. For the CDR3, the DNA is TGTGCCAGCAGCGTCCGGGACAGGAATCGTCAAGAGACCCAGTACTTC. This gives the protein CASSVRDRNRQETQYF.

The chain links TRBV6-1 to TRBJ2-1; tentatively, D is TRBD2 (5 bases). The germline V gene encodes CDR1 MNHNS and CDR2 SASEGT. Trimming removed 4 bases at V and 8 bases at J, with 9 bases between. CDR3 length equals 12 residues. This CDR3 is CASSVEGYEQFF. The CDR3 bases are TGTGCCAGCAGTGTAGAGGGCTATGAGCAGTTCTTC.

The chain is built from TRBV28 and TRBJ1-5; D uncertain. Trimming removed 8 bases from V and 0 bases from J, with 11 bases in between. Per germline, CDR1 MDHEN and CDR2 SYDVKM. The CDR3 runs to 14 residues. This CDR3 is CASHMYRSNQPQHF. In DNA form, the CDR3 reads TGTGCCAGCCACATGTATCGTAGCAATCAGCCCCAGCATTTT.